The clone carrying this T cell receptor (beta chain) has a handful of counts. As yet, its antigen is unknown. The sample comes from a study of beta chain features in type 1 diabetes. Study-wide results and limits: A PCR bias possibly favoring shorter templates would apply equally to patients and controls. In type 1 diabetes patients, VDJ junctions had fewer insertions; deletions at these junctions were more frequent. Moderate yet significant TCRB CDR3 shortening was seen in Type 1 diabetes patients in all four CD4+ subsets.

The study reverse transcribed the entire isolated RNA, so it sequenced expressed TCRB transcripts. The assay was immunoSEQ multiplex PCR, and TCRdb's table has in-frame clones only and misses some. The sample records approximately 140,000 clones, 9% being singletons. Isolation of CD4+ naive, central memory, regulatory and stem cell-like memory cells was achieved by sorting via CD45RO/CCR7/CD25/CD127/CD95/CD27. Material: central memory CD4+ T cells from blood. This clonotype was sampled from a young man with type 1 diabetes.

The CDR3 DNA is TGTGCCAGCTCGGCGGGGGAACGGCATGGCTACACCTTC. It is translated as CASSAGERHGYTF. The chain has TRBV18 and TRBJ1-2, with a tentative D call TRBD1 (5 bases). This CDR3 has 13 residues. V was pared by 6 bases and J by 6 bases, with 14 bases between. The germline V gene has CDR1 KGHSH and CDR2 LQKENI.